Listed below are T cell receptor beta chains from one sample, sequenced in a study of beta chain features in type 1 diabetes. The table came from immunoSEQ multiplex PCR; TCRdb's copy has only in-frame clones and leaves some out. The sample lists 450,000 to 550,000 clones, about 30% seen once, with about 0.065% in the top ten. The sequenced sample was naive CD4+ T cells from blood. The receptor set was obtained from a man aged 18-30 years in good health. Both conserved end residues are part of each CDR3. Fields, in order: clone size, J gene, D gene, V gene, CDR3 DNA, CDR3 protein. D genes are given only for firm matches. Clone sizes are given selectively: once, few, many, or a class where the clone is expanded.

clone_size: -
j_call: TRBJ2-7
d_call: TRBD1
v_call: TRBV28
cdr3_nt: TGTGCCAGCAGTTTGGACAGGCCGACCTACGAGCAGTACTTC
cdr3_aa: CASSLDRPTYEQYF

clone_size: few
j_call: TRBJ2-2
d_call: -
v_call: TRBV30
cdr3_nt: TGTGCCTGGAGTCAGCTAGGAGACACGAACACCGGGGAGCTGTTTTTT
cdr3_aa: CAWSQLGDTNTGELFF

clone_size: few
j_call: TRBJ2-1
d_call: -
v_call: TRBV2
cdr3_nt: TGTGCCAGCAGTGCTGTGGGAGGGGGACCCTACAATGAGCAGTTCTTC
cdr3_aa: CASSAVGGGPYNEQFF

clone_size: -
j_call: TRBJ2-3
d_call: -
v_call: TRBV10-3
cdr3_nt: TGTGCCATCAGGGAGACAGTACCCGGTGCAGGGGCTAGCACAGATACGCAGTATTTT
cdr3_aa: CAIRETVPGAGASTDTQYF

clone_size: -
j_call: TRBJ1-4
d_call: -
v_call: TRBV7-9
cdr3_nt: TGTGCCAGCAGCCCCCAACGGCTTCCTAATGAAAAACTGTTTTTT
cdr3_aa: CASSPQRLPNEKLFF

clone_size: few
j_call: TRBJ2-3
d_call: -
v_call: TRBV6-6
cdr3_nt: TGTGCCAGCAGTTTTACGGGCACAGATACGCAGTATTTT
cdr3_aa: CASSFTGTDTQYF

clone_size: -
j_call: TRBJ2-7
d_call: -
v_call: TRBV30
cdr3_nt: TGTGCCTGGAGTGTAAGCTACAACTACGAGCAGTACTTC
cdr3_aa: CAWSVSYNYEQYF

clone_size: -
j_call: TRBJ2-1
d_call: -
v_call: TRBV19
cdr3_nt: TGTGCCAGTAGTATATTAGGGCTAGCGTATGAGCAGTTCTTC
cdr3_aa: CASSILGLAYEQFF

clone_size: -
j_call: TRBJ1-3
d_call: -
v_call: TRBV13
cdr3_nt: TGTGCCAGCACCGGACCTTCGGAGGGGGCTGGAAACACCATATATTTT
cdr3_aa: CASTGPSEGAGNTIYF

clone_size: -
j_call: TRBJ2-7
d_call: -
v_call: TRBV2
cdr3_nt: TGTGCCAGCAGTACAGGGAGGGGCGAGCAGTACTTC
cdr3_aa: CASSTGRGEQYF

clone_size: -
j_call: TRBJ2-7
d_call: TRBD1
v_call: TRBV23-1
cdr3_nt: TGCGCCAGCAGCCCCGGACAGGGAGCCGAGCAGTACTTC
cdr3_aa: CASSPGQGAEQYF

clone_size: -
j_call: TRBJ2-7
d_call: -
v_call: TRBV15
cdr3_nt: TGTGCCACCAGCAGAGACAACTCCTACGAGCAGTACTTC
cdr3_aa: CATSRDNSYEQYF

clone_size: -
j_call: TRBJ1-5
d_call: TRBD1
v_call: TRBV6-6
cdr3_nt: TGTGCCAGCATCAGAACCGGGACAGGGGACCAGCCCCAGCATTTT
cdr3_aa: CASIRTGTGDQPQHF

clone_size: -
j_call: TRBJ2-5
d_call: TRBD1
v_call: TRBV15
cdr3_nt: TGTGCCACCAGCAGTCAGACAGGGGTGGAGACCCAGTACTTC
cdr3_aa: CATSSQTGVETQYF

clone_size: -
j_call: TRBJ2-7
d_call: -
v_call: TRBV28
cdr3_nt: TGTGCCAGCAGACGCCCGAGCGGATTTAGCTCCTACGAGCAGTACTTC
cdr3_aa: CASRRPSGFSSYEQYF

clone_size: -
j_call: TRBJ2-3
d_call: -
v_call: TRBV4-2
cdr3_nt: TGTGCCAGCAGCCAAGTCTCGCGGCTTGCGGATACGCAGTATTTT
cdr3_aa: CASSQVSRLADTQYF

clone_size: few
j_call: TRBJ2-3
d_call: TRBD1
v_call: TRBV5-1
cdr3_nt: TGCGCCACCAGACAGGGGGCACAACCAGATACGCAGTATTTT
cdr3_aa: CATRQGAQPDTQYF

clone_size: -
j_call: TRBJ2-1
d_call: TRBD2
v_call: TRBV5-1
cdr3_nt: TGCGCCAGCAGCTTTTCCGGGACTATCTATGAGCAGTTCTTC
cdr3_aa: CASSFSGTIYEQFF

clone_size: few
j_call: TRBJ2-1
d_call: -
v_call: TRBV5-1
cdr3_nt: TGCGCCAGCAGCTTGGACAGCCCCTCCTACAATGAGCAGTTCTTC
cdr3_aa: CASSLDSPSYNEQFF

clone_size: -
j_call: TRBJ1-4
d_call: -
v_call: TRBV30
cdr3_nt: TGTGCCTGGAGCCCCCCGAGGGGCCCTAATGAAAAACTGTTTTTT
cdr3_aa: CAWSPPRGPNEKLFF